Detailed here is one T cell receptor (beta chain). Its antigen is not known. Via the markers CD45RO/CCR7/CD25/CD127/CD95/CD27, stem cell-like memory, regulatory, central memory and naive CD4+ cells were sorted. The sample belongs to a study of beta chain features in type 1 diabetes. General study findings and limits: All four CD4+ subsets from Type 1 diabetes patients carried moderately but significantly shorter TCRB CDR3s.

cDNA synthesis used the whole RNA isolate, giving expressed TCRB sequences. The average read count of naive, central memory and regulatory T cell samples was approximately 3.9 million. Method: immunoSEQ multiplex PCR; TCRdb's copy keeps in-frame clones and lacks some. The data contain 100,000 to 150,000 clones, approximately 10% of them seen just once; the ten biggest clones take up roughly 0.75%. Sequenced: central memory CD4+ T cells from blood. The source is a young man with type 1 diabetes.

The CDR3 nucleotides are TGTGCCAGCAGTTTCTCGAACACCGGGGAGCTGTTTTTT. Protein sequence: CASSFSNTGELFF. The chain combines TRBV28 with TRBJ2-2; the D is unclear. CDR1 and CDR2 from the germline V gene are MDHEN and SYDVKM. The CDR3 consists of 13 residues. Trimming stripped 3 bases from V and 0 bases from J, with 2 bases between.